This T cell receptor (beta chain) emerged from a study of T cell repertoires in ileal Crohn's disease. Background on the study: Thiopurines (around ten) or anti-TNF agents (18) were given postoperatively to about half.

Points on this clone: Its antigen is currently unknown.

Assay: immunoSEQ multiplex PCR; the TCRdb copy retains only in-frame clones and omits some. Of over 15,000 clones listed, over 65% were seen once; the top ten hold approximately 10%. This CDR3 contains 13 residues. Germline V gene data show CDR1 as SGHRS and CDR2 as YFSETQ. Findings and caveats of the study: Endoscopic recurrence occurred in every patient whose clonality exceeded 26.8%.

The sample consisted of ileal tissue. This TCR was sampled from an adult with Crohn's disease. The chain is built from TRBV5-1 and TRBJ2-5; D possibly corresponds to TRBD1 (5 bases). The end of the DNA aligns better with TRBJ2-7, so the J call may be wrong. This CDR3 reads CASSLGRADEQYF. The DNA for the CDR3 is TGCGCCAGCAGCTTAGGCAGGGCTGACGAGCAGTACTTC.